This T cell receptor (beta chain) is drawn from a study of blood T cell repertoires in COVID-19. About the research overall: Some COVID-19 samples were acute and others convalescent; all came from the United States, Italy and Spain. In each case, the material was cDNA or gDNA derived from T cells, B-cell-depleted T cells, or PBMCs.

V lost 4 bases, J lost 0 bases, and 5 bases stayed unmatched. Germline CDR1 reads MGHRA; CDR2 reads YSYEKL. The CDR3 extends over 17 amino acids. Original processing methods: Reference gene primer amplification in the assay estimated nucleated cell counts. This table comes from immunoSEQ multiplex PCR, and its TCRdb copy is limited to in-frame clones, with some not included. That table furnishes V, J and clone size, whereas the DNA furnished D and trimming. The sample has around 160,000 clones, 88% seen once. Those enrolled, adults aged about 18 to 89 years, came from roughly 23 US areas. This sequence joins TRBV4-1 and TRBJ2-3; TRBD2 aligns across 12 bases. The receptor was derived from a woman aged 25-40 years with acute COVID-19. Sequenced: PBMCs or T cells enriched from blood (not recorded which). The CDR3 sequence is CASSRYGTSGSTDTQYF. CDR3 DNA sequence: TGCGCCAGCAGCCGATACGGGACTAGCGGGAGCACAGATACGCAGTATTTT.